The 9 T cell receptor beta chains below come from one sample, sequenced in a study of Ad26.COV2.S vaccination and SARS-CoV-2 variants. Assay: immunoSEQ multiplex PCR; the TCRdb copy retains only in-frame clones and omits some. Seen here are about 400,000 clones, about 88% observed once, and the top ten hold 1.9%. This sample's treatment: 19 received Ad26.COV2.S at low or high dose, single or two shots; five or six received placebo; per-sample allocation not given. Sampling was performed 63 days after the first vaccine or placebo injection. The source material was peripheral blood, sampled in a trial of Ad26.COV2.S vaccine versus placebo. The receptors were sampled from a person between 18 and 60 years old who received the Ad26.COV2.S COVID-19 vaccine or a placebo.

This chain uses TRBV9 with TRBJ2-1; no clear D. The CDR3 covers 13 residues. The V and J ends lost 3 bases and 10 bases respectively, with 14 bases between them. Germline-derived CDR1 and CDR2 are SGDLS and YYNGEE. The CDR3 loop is CASSAGSLGEQFF. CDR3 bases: TGTGCCAGCAGCGCGGGTAGCCTGGGAGAGCAGTTCTTC.

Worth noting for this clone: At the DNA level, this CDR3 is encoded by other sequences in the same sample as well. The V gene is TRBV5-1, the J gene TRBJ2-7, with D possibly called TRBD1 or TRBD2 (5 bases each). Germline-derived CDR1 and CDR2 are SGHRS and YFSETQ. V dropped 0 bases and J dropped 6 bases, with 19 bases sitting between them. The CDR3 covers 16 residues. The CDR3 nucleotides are TGCGCCAGCAGCTTGGAGGTTCTTGGGACGGGCTCCGAGCAGTACTTC. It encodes CASSLEVLGTGSEQYF.

The DNA for the CDR3 is TGTGCCAGCAGTATAGACACGGAGACCCAGTACTTC. Translated: CASSIDTETQYF. The chain carries TRBV2 and TRBJ2-5, with D hard to call. Germline V gene data show CDR1 as SNHLY and CDR2 as FYNNEI. V was cut by 5 bases and J by 5 bases, with 9 bases left in between. The CDR3 is 12 residues long. Together with reference TRBV2 and TRBJ2-5, the CDR3 gives the full variable domain: EPEVTQTPSHQVTQMGQEVILRCVPISNHLYFYWYRQILGQKVEFLVSFYNNEISEKSEIFDDQFSVERPDGSNFTLKIRSTKLEDSAMYFCASSIDTETQYFGPGTRLLVL.

In nucleotides, the CDR3 is TGTGCCTGGAGTCCCCCGACTATGCGGCAGTATTTT. Residues: CAWSPPTMRQYF. The chain joins TRBV30 to TRBJ2-3; D perhaps matches TRBD2 (5 bases). V was cut by 2 bases and J by 11 bases, with 14 bases left in between. The CDR3 is 12 residues long. CDR1 and CDR2 (germline): GTSNPN, SVGIG (reference sequence).

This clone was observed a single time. As DNA, the CDR3 is TGTGCCAGCAGCTCACCTATCGGGTCGATTTACACTGAAGCTTTCTTT. It encodes CASSSPIGSIYTEAFF. J is TRBJ1-1 and V is TRBV7-9; D remains unclear. V lost 4 bases to trimming and J lost 3 bases, with 18 bases between them. This CDR3 contains 16 residues. The germline gives CDR1 SEHNR, CDR2 FQNEAQ (reference sequence).

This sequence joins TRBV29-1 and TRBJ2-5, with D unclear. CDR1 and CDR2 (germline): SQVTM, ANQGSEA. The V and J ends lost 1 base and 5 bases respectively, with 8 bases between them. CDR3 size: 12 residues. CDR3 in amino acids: CSVEVLGETQYF. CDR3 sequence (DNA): TGCAGCGTTGAAGTTCTGGGTGAGACCCAGTACTTC.

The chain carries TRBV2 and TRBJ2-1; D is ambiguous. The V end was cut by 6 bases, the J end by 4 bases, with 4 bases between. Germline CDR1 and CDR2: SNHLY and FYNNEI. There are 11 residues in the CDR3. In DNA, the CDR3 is TGTGCCAGCAGGAAGTACAATGAGCAGTTCTTC. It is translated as CASRKYNEQFF.

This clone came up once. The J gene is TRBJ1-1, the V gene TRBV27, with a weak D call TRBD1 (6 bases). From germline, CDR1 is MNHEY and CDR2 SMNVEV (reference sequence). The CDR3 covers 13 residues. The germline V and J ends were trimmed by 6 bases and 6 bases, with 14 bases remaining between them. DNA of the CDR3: TGTGCCAGCAGACGTCGGAAGGGGGCTGAAGCTTTCTTT. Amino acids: CASRRRKGAEAFF.

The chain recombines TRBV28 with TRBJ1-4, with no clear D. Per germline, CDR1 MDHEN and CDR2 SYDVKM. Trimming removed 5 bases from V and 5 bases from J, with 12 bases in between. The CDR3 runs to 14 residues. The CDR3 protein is CASSPHDGNEKLFF. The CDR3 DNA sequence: TGTGCCAGCAGTCCCCACGACGGGAATGAAAAACTGTTTTTT.